These 14 T cell receptor beta chains came from one sample sequenced in a study of neurological immune-mediated disorders. Via MiXCR, TCRdb re-called the 5' RACE reads, giving one row per CDR3 protein. The sample has about 52,000 distinct CDR3 sequences, roughly 3.5% seen once. Input material: PBMCs. The receptors were gathered from a man in his thirties or forties with multiple sclerosis.

This clonotype was seen repeatedly, ten times or more. The chain joins TRBV12-3 or TRBV12-4 to TRBJ2-3; D uncertain. The CDR3 length is 15 residues. The V end lost 5 bases, the J end lost 3 bases, and 15 bases lay between the germline ends. CDR3 protein: CASSPVGGNTDTQYF. CDR3 bases: TGTGCCAGCAGTCCAGTCGGCGGCAATACAGATACGCAGTATTTT.

This clonotype was observed at least ten times. The rearrangement joins TRBV20-1 to TRBJ1-5, with TRBD1 as a possible D gene (6 bases). CDR1 DFQATT and CDR2 SNEGSKA come from the germline V gene (reference sequence). With 6 bases removed from V and 2 bases from J, the gap between germline ends came to 17 bases. This CDR3 spans 15 amino acids. The CDR3 protein is CSASLGGGGNQPQHF. The CDR3 DNA reads TGCAGTGCCTCGCTAGGGGGGGGTGGCAATCAGCCCCAGCATTTT.

There are many counts of this clonotype. The V call is TRBV28, the J call TRBJ2-7; D not certain. V was shortened by 3 bases and J by 0 bases, with 9 bases between the two germline ends. The CDR3 sequence is 14 residues long. The germline gives CDR1 MDHEN, CDR2 SYDVKM. For the CDR3, the DNA is TGTGCCAGCAGTTTGCCGGACCCCTCCTACGAGCAGTACTTC. Residues: CASSLPDPSYEQYF.

This clonotype was found many times. This rearrangement joins TRBV12-3 or TRBV12-4 to TRBJ1-1; D remains unclear. Trimming shortened V by 2 bases and J by 1 base, and 11 bases separated the two germline ends. CDR3 length: 15 residues. CDR3 coding DNA: TGTGCCAGCAGTTTAAGGCCTCTTGGGAACACTGAAGCTTTCTTT. This gives the protein CASSLRPLGNTEAFF.

This clonotype was counted many times. The V gene is TRBV6-5, the J gene TRBJ2-3; the D gene is possibly TRBD1 (5 bases). Germline-derived CDR1 and CDR2 are MNHEY and SVGAGI. There are 13 residues in the CDR3. V was pared by 2 bases and J by 8 bases, with 11 bases between. The CDR3 sequence is CASSYGQGFTQYF. As DNA, the CDR3 is TGTGCCAGCAGTTACGGCCAGGGTTTTACGCAGTATTTT.

This clonotype was recorded many times. This chain connects TRBV29-1 to TRBJ2-5, with D possibly TRBD1 on 6 matching bases. Germline lookup yields CDR1 SQVTM and CDR2 ANQGSEA. CDR3 length: 13 amino acids. V was pared by 7 bases and J by 5 bases, with 17 bases between. The CDR3 nucleotides are TGCAGCGCCCACATCGGACAGTCGGAGACCCAGTACTTC. It yields the protein CSAHIGQSETQYF. Variable domain in full (rest from reference TRBV29-1 and TRBJ2-5): SAVISQKPSRDICQRGTSLTIQCQVDSQVTMMFWYRQQPGQSLTLIATANQGSEATYESGFVIDKFPISRPNLTFSTLTVSNMSPEDSSIYLCSAHIGQSETQYFGPGTRLLVL.

This clonotype appeared many times. The chain couples TRBV12-3 or TRBV12-4 to TRBJ2-1; 8 bases align to TRBD2. The CDR3 totals 17 residues. The J segment lost 5 bases and the V segment lost 5 bases, leaving 14 bases of the junction unmatched. The CDR3 sequence is CASSPAFGGDWNNEQFF. CDR3 in DNA: TGTGCCAGCAGTCCTGCGTTCGGGGGGGATTGGAACAATGAGCAGTTCTTC.

This clonotype was seen a handful of times. The V call is TRBV7-8, the J call TRBJ1-5; possibly TRBD1 for D (6 bases). Trimming stripped 5 bases from V and 5 bases from J, with 13 bases between. CDR1 and CDR2 (germline): SGHVS, FQNEAQ. CDR3 length: 14 residues. CDR3 residues: CASSRQAPYQPQHF. Written as DNA, the CDR3 is TGTGCCAGCAGCCGACAGGCCCCCTATCAGCCCCAGCATTTT.

This clonotype was observed at least ten times. The V and J genes are TRBV2 and TRBJ2-5; TRBD1 matches at 9 bases. Trimming took 7 bases from V and 1 from J; bases not matched to a gene: 7. The CDR3 totals 15 residues. The V gene's germline CDR1 is SNHLY and CDR2 FYNNEI. The CDR3 sequence is CASTRDRAFQETQYF. The CDR3 DNA reads as TGTGCCAGCACGAGGGACAGGGCATTCCAAGAGACCCAGTACTTC.

This clonotype was counted at least ten times. This sequence joins TRBV12-3 or TRBV12-4 and TRBJ1-2; 9 bases are shared with TRBD1. V shed 5 bases and J 8 bases; nucleotides not matched to a gene: 6. This CDR3 spans 13 amino acids. CDR3 sequence: CASSRQGVIGYTF. CDR3 nucleotides: TGTGCCAGCAGTAGACAGGGGGTAATCGGCTACACCTTC.

This clonotype has at least ten counts. The chain couples TRBV3-1 to TRBJ2-5; tentatively, D is TRBD2 (5 bases). Germline loops: CDR1 LGHDT, CDR2 YNNKEL (reference sequence). V gave up 4 bases and J gave up 4 bases, with 16 bases separating them. The CDR3 runs 15 residues. The CDR3 DNA sequence: TGTGCCAGCAGCCCGAGCGAGGGTAGCCTAGAGACCCAGTACTTC. Translation: CASSPSEGSLETQYF.

The CDR3 here is CASRHADGEAFF. As DNA, the CDR3 is TGTGCCAGCAGGCATGCGGACGGTGAAGCTTTCTTT. The chain joins TRBV6-5 to TRBJ1-1; no firm D call. Germline loops: CDR1 MNHEY, CDR2 SVGAGI. The ends were cut back, 6 bases at V and 7 bases at J, with 12 bases in the middle. The CDR3 length is 12 residues.

The V call is TRBV29-1, the J call TRBJ2-1; D not certain. V lost 1 base and J lost 10, with 8 bases in between. CDR1 is SQVTM and CDR2 is ANQGSEA in the germline V gene. The CDR3 has 11 residues. The CDR3 sequence is CSVEASNEQFF. In DNA form, the CDR3 reads TGCAGCGTTGAAGCGTCAAACGAGCAGTTCTTC.

The table lists this clonotype with many counts. The rearrangement joins TRBV13 to TRBJ1-2; 7 bases line up with TRBD1. Losses at the gene ends were 1 base for V and 10 bases for J; bases not matched to a gene: 9. CDR1 and CDR2 from the germline V gene are PRHDT and FYEKMQ (reference sequence). CDR3 size: 14 residues. CDR3: CASSLAGQRAYYTF. CDR3 coding DNA: TGTGCCAGCAGCTTAGCGGGACAGCGTGCTTACTACACCTTC.